These T cell receptor beta chains were read from a single sample in a study of Ad26.COV2.S vaccination and SARS-CoV-2 variants. Some clones are missing from TCRdb's copy, which holds only in-frame ones; the method was immunoSEQ multiplex PCR. The table lists 400,000 to 450,000 clones, around 92% of them singletons, with more than 1.5% in the top ten. The input for sequencing was peripheral blood, taken in a trial of Ad26.COV2.S vaccine versus placebo. Receptor source: a person aged 18-65 years who received the Ad26.COV2.S COVID-19 vaccine or a placebo. The CDR3 runs from the conserved cysteine through the conserved F or W. The D gene is left open where the match is weak.

D gene: NA; V gene: TRBV3-1/TRBV3-2; CDR3 protein: CASSQVPGGGYTF
D gene: TRBD1; V gene: TRBV19; CDR3 protein: CASSPRDRGLADTQYF
D gene: TRBD1; V gene: TRBV3-1/TRBV3-2; CDR3 protein: CASSLVPTGTGMIQETQYF
D gene: TRBD1; V gene: TRBV4-3; CDR3 protein: CASSRHRGDYGYTF
D gene: NA; V gene: TRBV11-2; CDR3 protein: CASSLESPSTDTQYF
D gene: TRBD2; V gene: TRBV5-8; CDR3 protein: CASRRLAGGIETQYF
D gene: TRBD1; V gene: TRBV5-6; CDR3 protein: CASSSRGRIGNQPQHF
D gene: NA; V gene: TRBV2; CDR3 protein: CASSLPDRYAEQFF
D gene: NA; V gene: TRBV27; CDR3 protein: CASSLIGEGYGYTF
D gene: NA; V gene: TRBV6-2/TRBV6-3; CDR3 protein: CASSYSLRNEQFF
D gene: NA; V gene: TRBV11-2; CDR3 protein: CASSPQLGQRGGGGELFF